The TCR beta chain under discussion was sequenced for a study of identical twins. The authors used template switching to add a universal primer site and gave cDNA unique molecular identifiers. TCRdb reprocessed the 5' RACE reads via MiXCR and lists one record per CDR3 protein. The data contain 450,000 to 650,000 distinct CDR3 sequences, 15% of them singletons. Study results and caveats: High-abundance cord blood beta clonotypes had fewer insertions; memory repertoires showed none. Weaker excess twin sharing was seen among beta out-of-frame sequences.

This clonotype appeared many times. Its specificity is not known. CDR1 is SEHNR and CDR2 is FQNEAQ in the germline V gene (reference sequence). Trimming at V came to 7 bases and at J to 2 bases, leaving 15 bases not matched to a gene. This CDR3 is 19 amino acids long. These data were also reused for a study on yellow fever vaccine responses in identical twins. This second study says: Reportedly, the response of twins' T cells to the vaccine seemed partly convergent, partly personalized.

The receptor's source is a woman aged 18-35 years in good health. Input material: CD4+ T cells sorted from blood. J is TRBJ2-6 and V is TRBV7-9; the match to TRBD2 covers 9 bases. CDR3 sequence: CASTPGRLREGPGANVLTF. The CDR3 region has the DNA TGTGCCAGCACCCCAGGGCGACTGCGGGAGGGCCCTGGGGCCAACGTCCTGACTTTC. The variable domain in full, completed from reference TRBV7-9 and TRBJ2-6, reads DTGVSQNPRHKITKRGQNVTFRCDPISEHNRLYWYRQTLGQGPEFLTYFQNEAQLEKSRLLSDRFSAERPKGSFSTLEIQRTEQGDSAMYLCASTPGRLREGPGANVLTFGAGSRLTVL.